This T cell receptor beta chain is from a study of T cells after yellow fever vaccination. Notes on the study in general: Abundant bulk-population clonotypes could contaminate the FACS-sorted repertoires. Detected again after the booster were most primary-vaccination clones, at 95% to 98% CD4 and 88% CD8.

With respect to this clonotype: The antigen is not known.

TCRdb re-derived calls from the 5' RACE reads in MiXCR, one entry per CDR3 protein. Seen here are a few hundred thousand distinct CDR3 sequences, less than 9.5% observed once, and the top ten hold around 17%. The CDR3 sequence is 15 residues long. CDR1 and CDR2 (germline): SGHNT, YYREEE (reference sequence). The V gene lost 2 bases and the J gene lost 1 base, with 12 bases spanning the gap. This sequence joins TRBV5-4 and TRBJ2-5; D is unclear. The receptor comes from a man aged 18 to 35 who received the YFV17D yellow fever vaccine. The sequencing used PBMCs, collected roughly 47 days after the first yellow fever vaccination. This CDR3 is CASSLSTAPQETQYF. In DNA, the CDR3 is TGTGCCAGCAGCTTATCTACAGCCCCCCAAGAGACCCAGTACTTC.